The TCR beta chain under discussion was sequenced for a study of cytomegalovirus exposure and HLA in healthy donors. Study-wide context: An analysis done earlier identified almost 120 million unique TCR beta sequences from about 179 million T cells.

This clone was recorded only once. This specimen includes other DNA sequences encoding the same CDR3. The CDR3 extends over 18 amino acids. Losses at the gene ends were 3 bases for V and 1 base for J; bases not matched to a gene: 14. In germline, CDR1 is SGHNT, CDR2 YYREEE (reference sequence). PCR primers comprised 60 Vbeta and 13 Jbeta primers. Produced via immunoSEQ multiplex PCR; TCRdb's table is partial and in-frame only. The sample has about 120,000 clones; approximately 80% are singletons. This sequence was found in a male donor in good health and CMV-seronegative. The sample comprised PBMCs. V is TRBV5-4 and J is TRBJ2-3, with 7 nucleotides matching TRBD2. The CDR3 DNA is TGTGCCAGCAGCTCGTTCCTGGGCTCGGGGGGACGCACAGATACGCAGTATTTT. Translated, it gives CASSSFLGSGGRTDTQYF. Full variable domain (rest looked up from reference TRBV5-4 and TRBJ2-3): ETGVTQSPTHLIKTRGQQVTLRCSSQSGHNTVSWYQQALGQGPQFIFQYYREEENGRGNFPPRFSGLQFPNYSSELNVNALELDDSALYLCASSSFLGSGGRTDTQYFGPGTRLTVL.